This T cell receptor beta chain originates from a study of human T cells and chemical hapten exposure. As for the study in general: Per-sample TCR yield variability stemmed mainly from small pooled library volume differences. Points from the study as a whole: Patch test score rose with PT1 expanded TCRs, significant at 8, 16, 32, not 4.

Sample time point: patch test 3, about 24 weeks after DPC sensitization. Indicated treatment: therapeutic diphenylcyclopropenone sensitization with weekly scalp DPC. Remarks on this clonotype: Its specificity is not known.

In germline, CDR1 is SGHTA, CDR2 FQGNSA. With 0 bases removed from V and 8 bases from J, the gap between germline ends came to 8 bases. This CDR3 is 13 amino acids long. One entry per CDR3 protein, called by TCRdb with MiXCR from the RACE reads. Seen here are around 200,000 distinct CDR3 sequences, around 25% observed once, and the top ten hold under 2.5%. This rearrangement joins TRBV7-2 to TRBJ1-3; weak D call: TRBD1 (6 bases). This clonotype was sampled from a woman in her thirties or forties with alopecia areata. Some clones in this sample may be carry-over from other donors' samples. The sequencing here drew on whole blood, taken in connection with sensitization to the hapten diphenylcyclopropenone (DPC). CDR3 loop: CASSLAGGHTIYF. The DNA of the CDR3 is TGTGCCAGCAGCTTAGCAGGGGGGCACACCATATATTTT.